The clone carrying this T cell receptor (beta chain) was seen at least ten times. Its antigen remains unidentified. These data originate in a study of breast tumors, draining lymph nodes, adjacent tissues. General study points: That most tumor T cells come from lymph nodes remained unproven. Findings are consistent with lymph node origin and intratumoral expansion of most tumor T cells. Tumors had less TCR diversity than lymph nodes, more than nontumor tissue.

Breast cancer patients provided tissue from their axillary draining lymph nodes. The germline V and J ends were trimmed by 0 bases and 3 bases, with 10 bases remaining between them. CDR3 length: 14 amino acids. CDR1 SGHKS and CDR2 YYEKEE come from the germline V gene (reference sequence). TCRdb independently ran MiXCR on the multiplex PCR reads; one entry per CDR3 protein. Of about 200,000 distinct CDR3 sequences listed, 31% are singletons. Sequences were obtained from axillary lymph node tissue. This rearrangement joins TRBV5-5 to TRBJ2-7; D gene ambiguous. This TCR was recovered from a female donor with breast cancer. Some clones in this sample may be carry-over from other donors' samples. The CDR3 loop reads CASSLVGRIYEQYF. The CDR3 nucleotides are TGTGCCAGCAGCTTGGTTGGCAGAATCTACGAGCAGTACTTC.